This is a list of T cell receptor beta chains from one sample in a study of cytotoxic CD8 clonotypes in ibrutinib-treated CLL. TCRdb keeps only in-frame clones here, not all; method: immunoSEQ multiplex PCR. The repertoire holds 140,000 to 150,000 clones, with about 70% as singletons. The input for sequencing was PBMCs, taken after 24 months of ibrutinib treatment. The receptors were sampled from a human donor with chronic lymphocytic leukemia. CDR3s include the opening cysteine and the closing phenylalanine or tryptophan. The order of the fields is clone size, J gene, V gene, D gene, CDR3 DNA, CDR3 protein. A D gene is named only where the DNA matches it firmly. Size is omitted from some rows. Given values are once, few, many or a class for expanded clones.

>NA|TRBJ2-1|TRBV11-2|TRBD2
TGTGCCAGCAGCCCGGGACTAGCGGGAGTTAGTGAGCAGTTCTTC
CASSPGLAGVSEQFF
>few|TRBJ2-2|TRBV7-3|TRBD2
TGTGCCAGCAGCCCCGGGGGGAATGAGTATGGCGGGGAGCTGTTTTTT
CASSPGGNEYGGELFF
>many|TRBJ1-6|TRBV4-3|NA
TGCGCCAGCAGCCAGGCGGGAATTTGGAATTCACCCCTCCACTTT
CASSQAGIWNSPLHF
>NA|TRBJ1-2|TRBV6-5|NA
TGTGCCAGCAGTCCGTTCAGAGGTGGCTACACCTTC
CASSPFRGGYTF
>few|TRBJ1-2|TRBV19|NA
TGTGCCAGTAGTATCGATAGGGACTATGGCTACACCTTC
CASSIDRDYGYTF
>NA|TRBJ2-5|TRBV30|NA
TGTGCCTGGAGTGTGGGCCGGGGAAGGCGAGAGACCCAGTACTTC
CAWSVGRGRRETQYF
>once|TRBJ2-5|TRBV30|NA
TGTGCCTGTTCCGCTGGTTTAATGGAGACCCAGTACTTC
CACSAGLMETQYF
>NA|TRBJ1-3|TRBV28|TRBD1
TGTGCCAGCAGTTCCCAGGGGGCCGGGGATGGAAACACCATATATTTT
CASSSQGAGDGNTIYF
>NA|TRBJ1-2|TRBV6-6|NA
TGTGCCAGCAGCCCTCCGGGGGGGCGTAACTATGGCTACACCTTC
CASSPPGGRNYGYTF
>NA|TRBJ1-1|TRBV7-3|NA
TGTGCCAGCAGCTTAGTTGGCCGCGTGGGCGCTGAAGCTTTCTTT
CASSLVGRVGAEAFF
>once|TRBJ1-3|TRBV5-1|TRBD1
TGCGCCAGCAGCTTGGGACAGGGGGCGCCTGGAAACACCATATATTTT
CASSLGQGAPGNTIYF
>NA|TRBJ2-3|TRBV7-2|TRBD2
TGTGCCAGCAGCCCCCCTAGCGGGAGCACAGATACGCAGTATTTT
CASSPPSGSTDTQYF
>NA|TRBJ2-1|TRBV11-3|TRBD1
TGTGCCAGCAGCTACGGGGGACAGGGTGGGAATGAGCAGTTCTTC
CASSYGGQGGNEQFF
>NA|TRBJ2-2|TRBV19|TRBD2
TGTGCCAGCCGACTAGCGGGGGGACGGTGGACCGGGGAGCTGTTTTTT
CASRLAGGRWTGELFF
>NA|TRBJ2-5|TRBV4-2|TRBD1
TGTGCCAGCAGCCAACCGACAGGGGAAGAGACCCAGTACTTC
CASSQPTGEETQYF
>NA|TRBJ2-1|TRBV7-9|TRBD2
TGTGCCAGCAGCTCCCAAGGCGGGGGGAATGAGCAGTTCTTC
CASSSQGGGNEQFF
>NA|TRBJ2-1|TRBV6-5|NA
TGTGCCAGCAGTTACGCGCTAGCGCCCTACAATGAGCAGTTCTTC
CASSYALAPYNEQFF
>NA|TRBJ1-2|TRBV19|NA
TGTGCCAGTAGGATTAGACCTGTGACACCCCGTAACTATGGCTACACCTTC
CASRIRPVTPRNYGYTF
>NA|TRBJ1-3|TRBV6-5|NA
TGTGCCAGCAGTTACGAGACTGCCTCTGGAAACACCATATATTTT
CASSYETASGNTIYF
>NA|TRBJ1-2|TRBV28|NA
TGTGCCAGCAGTTTGCGGGAGACCTATGGCTACACCTTC
CASSLRETYGYTF
>NA|TRBJ2-2|TRBV2|NA
TGTGCCAGCAGCGCGGCGGGGATCCTGAACACCGGGGAGCTGTTTTTT
CASSAAGILNTGELFF
>NA|TRBJ1-6|TRBV6-6|NA
TGTGCCAGCAGTCAGGGGAATAATTCACCCCTCCACTTT
CASSQGNNSPLHF
>NA|TRBJ1-5|TRBV6-5|NA
TGTGCCAGCAGCCCCGGGACGGTAAGCAATCAGCCCCAGCATTTT
CASSPGTVSNQPQHF
>NA|TRBJ2-7|TRBV6-6|NA
TGTGCCAGCAGTCCTACCCCCTACGAGCAGTACTTC
CASSPTPYEQYF
>NA|TRBJ1-4|TRBV5-1|NA
TGCGCCAGCAGCTTGGATGAAAAACTGTTTTTT
CASSLDEKLFF
>NA|TRBJ1-5|TRBV5-1|NA
TGCGCCAGCAGGGTCAGTAACAATCAGCCCCAGCATTTT
CASRVSNNQPQHF
>NA|TRBJ2-5|TRBV6-5|TRBD1
TGTGCCAGCAACCCCGGGACAGGGGAGGGAGAGACCCAGTACTTC
CASNPGTGEGETQYF